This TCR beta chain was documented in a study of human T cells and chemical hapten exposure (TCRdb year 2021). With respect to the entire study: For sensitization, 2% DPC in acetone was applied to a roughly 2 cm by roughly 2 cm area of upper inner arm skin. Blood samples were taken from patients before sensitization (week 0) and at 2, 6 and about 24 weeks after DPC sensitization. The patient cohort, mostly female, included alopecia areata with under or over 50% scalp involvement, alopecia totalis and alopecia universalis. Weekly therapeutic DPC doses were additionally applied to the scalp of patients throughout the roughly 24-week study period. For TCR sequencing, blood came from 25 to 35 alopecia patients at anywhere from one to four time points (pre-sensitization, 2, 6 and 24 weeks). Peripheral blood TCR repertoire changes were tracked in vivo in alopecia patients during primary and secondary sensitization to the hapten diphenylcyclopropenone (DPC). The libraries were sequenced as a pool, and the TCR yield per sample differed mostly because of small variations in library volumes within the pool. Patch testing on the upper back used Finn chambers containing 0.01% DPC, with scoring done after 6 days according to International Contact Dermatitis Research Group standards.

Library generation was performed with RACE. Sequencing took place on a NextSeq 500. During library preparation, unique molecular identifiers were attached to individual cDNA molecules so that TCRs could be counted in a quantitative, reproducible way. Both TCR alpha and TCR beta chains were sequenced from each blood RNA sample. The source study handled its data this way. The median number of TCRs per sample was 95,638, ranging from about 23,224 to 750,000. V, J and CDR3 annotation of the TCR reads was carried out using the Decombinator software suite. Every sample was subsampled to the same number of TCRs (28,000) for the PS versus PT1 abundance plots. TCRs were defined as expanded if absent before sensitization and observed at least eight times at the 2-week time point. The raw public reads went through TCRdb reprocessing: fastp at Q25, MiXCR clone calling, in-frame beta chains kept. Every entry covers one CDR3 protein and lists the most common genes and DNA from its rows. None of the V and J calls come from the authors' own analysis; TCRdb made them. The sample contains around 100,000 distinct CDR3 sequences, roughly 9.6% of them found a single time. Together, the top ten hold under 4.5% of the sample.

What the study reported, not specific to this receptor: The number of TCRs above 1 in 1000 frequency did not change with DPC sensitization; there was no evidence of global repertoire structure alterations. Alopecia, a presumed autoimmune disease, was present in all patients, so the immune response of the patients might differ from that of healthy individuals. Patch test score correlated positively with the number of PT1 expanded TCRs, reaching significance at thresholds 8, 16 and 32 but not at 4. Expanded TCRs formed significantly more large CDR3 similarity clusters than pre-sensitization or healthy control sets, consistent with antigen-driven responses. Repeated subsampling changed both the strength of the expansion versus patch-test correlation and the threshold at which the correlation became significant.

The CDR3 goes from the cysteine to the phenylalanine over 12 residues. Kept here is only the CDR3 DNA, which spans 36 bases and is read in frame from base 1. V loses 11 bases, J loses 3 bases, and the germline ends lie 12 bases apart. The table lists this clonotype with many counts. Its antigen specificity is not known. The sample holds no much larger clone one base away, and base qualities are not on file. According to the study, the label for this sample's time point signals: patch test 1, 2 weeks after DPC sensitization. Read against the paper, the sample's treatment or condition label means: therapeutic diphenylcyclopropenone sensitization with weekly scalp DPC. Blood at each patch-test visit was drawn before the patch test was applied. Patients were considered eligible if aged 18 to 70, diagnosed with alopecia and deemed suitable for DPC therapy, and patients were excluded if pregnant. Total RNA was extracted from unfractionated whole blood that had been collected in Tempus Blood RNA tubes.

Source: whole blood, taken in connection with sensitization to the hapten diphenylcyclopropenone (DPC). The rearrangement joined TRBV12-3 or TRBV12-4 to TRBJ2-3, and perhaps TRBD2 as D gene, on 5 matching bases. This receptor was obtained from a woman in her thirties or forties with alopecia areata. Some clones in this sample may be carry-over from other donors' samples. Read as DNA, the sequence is TGTGCCGTCGTTCCGGGGACAGATACGCAGTATTTT. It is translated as CAVVPGTDTQYF.